A single sample gave rise to the 15 T cell receptor beta chains below, sequenced in a study of monozygotic twins with inflammatory bowel disease. TCRdb reprocessed the 5' RACE reads, with one entry per CDR3 protein and no DNA. The specimen's table records 300,000 to 350,000 distinct CDR3 sequences. Specimen: blood. These receptors were obtained from a human donor with ulcerative colitis or Crohn's disease, or a healthy co-twin of an affected twin (not recorded which).

The chain combines TRBV12-3 or TRBV12-4 with TRBJ1-3; TCRdb proposes TRBD1, but this gene call is untestable without DNA. CDR3 size: 15 residues. The CDR3 sequence is CASGGDPRSGNTIYF.

The chain recombines TRBV9 with TRBJ2-3; TCRdb's D gene call, TRBD2, goes unchecked for lack of DNA. This CDR3 is built from 14 residues. Germline V gene lookup returns CDR1 SGDLS and CDR2 YYNGEE. The CDR3 sequence is CASSVVGGTDTQYF.

The chain links TRBV15 to TRBJ1-6; no DNA is available, so the TRBD1 call from TCRdb remains unchecked. There are 15 residues in the CDR3. The V gene's germline CDR1 is LNHNV and CDR2 YYDKDF (reference sequence). The CDR3 spells CATSTNRDSYSPLHF.

V and J are TRBV7-2 and TRBJ2-3; TCRdb's D call of TRBD2 is untestable without DNA. The germline V gene has CDR1 SGHTA and CDR2 FQGNSA. The CDR3 consists of 16 residues. The CDR3 here is CASSLDLAGLADTQYF. The complete variable domain, with remaining parts taken from reference TRBV7-2 and TRBJ2-3, reads GAGVSQSPSNKVTEKGKDVELRCDPISGHTALYWYRQSLGQGLEFLIYFQGNSAPDKSGLPSDRFSAERTGGSVSTLTIQRTQQEDSAVYLCASSLDLAGLADTQYFGPGTRLTVL.

The chain links TRBV29-1 to TRBJ2-3; no DNA is available, so the TRBD1 call from TCRdb remains unchecked. The germline CDR1 and CDR2 sequences are SQVTM and ANQGSEA. CDR3 length: 12 amino acids. The CDR3: CSVADITDTQYF.

The chain carries TRBV6-1 and TRBJ2-2; as DNA is missing, the TRBD1 call by TCRdb cannot be tested. This CDR3 has 15 amino acids. Looked up from germline, CDR1 is MNHNS and CDR2 is SASEGT. CDR3 in amino acids: CASSPRGGDTGELFF.

V is TRBV10-2 and J is TRBJ2-2; without DNA, the TCRdb call of TRBD1 cannot be checked. Per germline, CDR1 WSHSY and CDR2 SAAADI. This CDR3 is built from 15 residues. The CDR3 reads CASSAGGRGGRELFF.

The chain has TRBV7-9 and TRBJ2-1. CDR1 and CDR2 (germline): SEHNR, FQNEAQ (reference sequence). The CDR3 has 12 amino acids. The CDR3 loop reads CASSLERHEQFF. Combining the CDR3 with reference TRBV7-9 and TRBJ2-1 gives the whole variable domain DTGVSQNPRHKITKRGQNVTFRCDPISEHNRLYWYRQTLGQGPEFLTYFQNEAQLEKSRLLSDRFSAERPKGSFSTLEIQRTEQGDSAMYLCASSLERHEQFFGPGTRLTVL.

V gene TRBV11-1 combines with J gene TRBJ1-3; TCRdb names TRBD1, which stays unverified in the absence of DNA. In germline, CDR1 is SGHAT, CDR2 FQDESV (reference sequence). The CDR3 is 20 amino acids. CDR3 region: CASSLERMDRGHQPRNTIYF.

This sequence joins TRBV7-9 and TRBJ1-3. Germline values: CDR1 SEHNR, CDR2 FQNEAQ (reference sequence). The CDR3 spans 15 residues. The CDR3 region is CASSLRGSSGNTIYF.

The CDR3 sequence: CASSKQGAYSPLHF. The V call is TRBV5-1, the J call TRBJ1-6; TCRdb designates TRBD1, a call that cannot be tested without DNA. CDR1 is SGHRS and CDR2 is YFSETQ in the germline V gene. The length of the CDR3 is 14 residues.

The rearrangement joins TRBV6-2 or TRBV6-3 to TRBJ2-2. Germline-derived CDR1 and CDR2 are MNHEY and SVGEGT. The CDR3 sequence is 14 residues long. CDR3 loop: CASSYNTNTGELFF.

The CDR3 loop reads CASGSGDQPQHF. The chain uses TRBV28 and TRBJ1-5; the D gene TCRdb calls, TRBD1, cannot be checked with no DNA. Germline V CDR1 and CDR2: MDHEN, SYDVKM. CDR3 length: 12 amino acids.

V and J are TRBV29-1 and TRBJ2-6; TCRdb designates TRBD1, a call that cannot be tested without DNA. Germline values: CDR1 SQVTM, CDR2 ANQGSEA. CDR3 length equals 18 residues. CDR3 region: CSVEEEQGFFSGANVLTF.

The J gene is TRBJ2-3, the V gene TRBV5-1; the D gene TCRdb calls, TRBD1, cannot be checked with no DNA. Germline CDR1 SGHRS, CDR2 YFSETQ. The CDR3 extends over 15 amino acids. This CDR3 is CASSPGWGNTDTQYF.